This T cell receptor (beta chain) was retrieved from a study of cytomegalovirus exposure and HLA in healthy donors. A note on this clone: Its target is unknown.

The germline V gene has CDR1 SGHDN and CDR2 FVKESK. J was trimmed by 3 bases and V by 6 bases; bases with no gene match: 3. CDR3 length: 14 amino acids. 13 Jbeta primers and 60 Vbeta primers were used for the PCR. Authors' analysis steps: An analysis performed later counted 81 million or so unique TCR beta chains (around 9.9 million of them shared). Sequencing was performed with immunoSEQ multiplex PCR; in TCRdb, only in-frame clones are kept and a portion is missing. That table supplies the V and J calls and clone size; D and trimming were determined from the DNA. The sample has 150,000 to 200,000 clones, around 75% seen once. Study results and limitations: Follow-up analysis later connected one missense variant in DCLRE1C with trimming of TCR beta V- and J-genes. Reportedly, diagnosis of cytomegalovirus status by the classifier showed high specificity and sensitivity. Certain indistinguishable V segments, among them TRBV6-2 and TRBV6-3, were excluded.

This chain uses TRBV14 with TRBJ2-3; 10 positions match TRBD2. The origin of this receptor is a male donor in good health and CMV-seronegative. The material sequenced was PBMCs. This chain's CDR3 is CASRLAGSTDTQYF. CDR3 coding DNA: TGTGCCAGCAGACTAGCGGGATCGACAGATACGCAGTATTTT. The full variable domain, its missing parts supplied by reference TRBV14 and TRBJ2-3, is EAGVTQFPSHSVIEKGQTVTLRCDPISGHDNLYWYRRVMGKEIKFLLHFVKESKQDESGMPNNRFLAERTGGTYSTLKVQPAELEDSGVYFCASRLAGSTDTQYFGPGTRLTVL.